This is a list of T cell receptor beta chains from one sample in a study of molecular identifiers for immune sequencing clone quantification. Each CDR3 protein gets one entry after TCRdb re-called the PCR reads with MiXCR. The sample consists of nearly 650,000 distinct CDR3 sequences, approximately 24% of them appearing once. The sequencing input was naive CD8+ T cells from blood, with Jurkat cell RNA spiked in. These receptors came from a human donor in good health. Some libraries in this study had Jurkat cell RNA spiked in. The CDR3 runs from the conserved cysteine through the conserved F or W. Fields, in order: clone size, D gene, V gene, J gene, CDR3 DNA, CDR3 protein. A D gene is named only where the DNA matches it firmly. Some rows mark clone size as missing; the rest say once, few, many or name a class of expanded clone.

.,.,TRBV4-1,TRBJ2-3,TGCGCCAGCAGCTACCGGGCCCGGGACCGTAACACAGATACGCAGTATTTT,CASSYRARDRNTDTQYF
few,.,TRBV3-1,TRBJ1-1,TGTGCCAGCAGCCATTTCAGCGATTACACTGAAGCTTTCTTT,CASSHFSDYTEAFF
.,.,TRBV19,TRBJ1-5,TGTGCCAGTAGTATCTGGGGGTTGAGTAAGCCCCAGCATTTT,CASSIWGLSKPQHF
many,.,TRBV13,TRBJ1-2,TGTGCCAGCAGCTGGGGGAAGTTCGACGGCTACACCTTC,CASSWGKFDGYTF
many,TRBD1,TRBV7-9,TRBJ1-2,TGTGCCAGCAGCCCAAGGACAGGGGAGTGGACGAACTATGGCTACACCTTC,CASSPRTGEWTNYGYTF
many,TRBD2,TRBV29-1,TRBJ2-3,TGCAGCGCGTTTGGGGCTAGCGGGGGGAAAGATACGCAGTATTTT,CSAFGASGGKDTQYF
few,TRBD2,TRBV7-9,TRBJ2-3,TGTGCCAGCAGCTCATGGATTAGCGGGGGGCACACAGATACGCAGTATTTT,CASSSWISGGHTDTQYF
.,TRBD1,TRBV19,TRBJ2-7,TGTGCCAGTAGTAGGGACAGGGTCCACGAGCAGTACTTC,CASSRDRVHEQYF
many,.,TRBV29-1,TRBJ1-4,TGCAGCGCTCAACTTCAGGGGACTAATGAAAAACTGTTTTTT,CSAQLQGTNEKLFF
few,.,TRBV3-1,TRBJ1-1,TGTGCCAGCAGCCAATTAGGGCCCCCCGCGGCTTTCTTT,CASSQLGPPAAFF
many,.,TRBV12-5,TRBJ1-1,TGTGCTAGTGTCGGGTCCATGAACACTGAAGCTTTCTTT,CASVGSMNTEAFF
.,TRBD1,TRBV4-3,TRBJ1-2,TGCGCCAGCAGCCGAACCACCCCTCAGACAGGGCTCTATGGCTACACCTTC,CASSRTTPQTGLYGYTF
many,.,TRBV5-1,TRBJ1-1,TGCGCCAGCAGCTTCGCAGATCTGAACACTGAAGCTTTCTTT,CASSFADLNTEAFF
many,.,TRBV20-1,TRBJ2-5,TGCAGTGCTAGGCCCGGCGCGGGGCGACAAGAGACCCAGTACTTC,CSARPGAGRQETQYF
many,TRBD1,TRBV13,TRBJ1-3,TGTGCCAGCAGCTTTGGACAGGTCCTCTCTGGAAACACCATATATTTT,CASSFGQVLSGNTIYF
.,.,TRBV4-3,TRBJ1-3,TGCGCCAGCAGCGAAAATCGGTACAGGAAGGAAGGAAACACCATATATTTT,CASSENRYRKEGNTIYF